These 8 T cell receptor beta chains share one sample of origin, sequenced in a study of cytomegalovirus exposure and HLA in healthy donors. PCR employed 60 Vbeta and 13 Jbeta primers. The assay was immunoSEQ multiplex PCR, and TCRdb's table has in-frame clones only and misses some. This table holds roughly 150,000 clones, around two thirds found once. Specimen: PBMCs. These receptors were collected from a woman in her sixties in good health and CMV-seropositive.

The CDR3 bases are TGCGCCAGCACCCGAGGGCGGGGAGGGAACTACGAGCAGTACTTC. Residues: CASTRGRGGNYEQYF. The rearrangement links TRBV5-1 to TRBJ2-7; 7 nucleotides agree with TRBD2. This CDR3 spans 15 amino acids. Germline CDR1 reads SGHRS; CDR2 reads YFSETQ. Trimming removed 6 bases from V and 3 bases from J; junction bases left unmatched: 12. Using reference TRBV5-1 and TRBJ2-7 for the parts outside the CDR3, the full variable domain is KAGVTQTPRYLIKTRGQQVTLSCSPISGHRSVSWYQQTPGQGLQFLFEYFSETQRNKGNFPGRFSGRQFSNSRSEMNVSTLELGDSALYLCASTRGRGGNYEQYFGPGTRLTVT.

The CDR3 coding sequence is TGTGCCAGCAGTGCAGGGCTGGAGCAGTACTTC. This gives the protein CASSAGLEQYF. The chain recombines TRBV6-1 with TRBJ2-7; TRBD1 is a possible D gene (5 bases). Germline CDR1 MNHNS, CDR2 SASEGT. Deletions cut 4 bases from V and 7 bases from J, with 8 bases between. This CDR3 is 11 amino acids long.

The chain carries TRBV27 and TRBJ1-5; no reliable D call. Germline V gives CDR1 MNHEY, CDR2 SMNVEV (reference sequence). This CDR3 is built from 13 residues. V lost 3 bases to trimming and J lost 7 bases, with 10 bases between them. The CDR3 is CASSLGRVQPQHF. The DNA of the CDR3 is TGTGCCAGCAGTTTGGGGAGGGTCCAGCCCCAGCATTTT.

This clone showed up just a few times. The genes are TRBV29-1 and TRBJ2-4, with D maybe TRBD1 (5 bases). V lost 5 bases and J lost 10, with 12 bases in between. CDR1 is SQVTM and CDR2 is ANQGSEA in the germline V gene. The CDR3 has 11 residues. DNA for the CDR3: TGCAGCGTTTTCTTAGGGGCTATTCAGTACTTC. This sequence encodes CSVFLGAIQYF.

The chain links TRBV6-6 to TRBJ1-2; TRBD1 might be the D (5 bases). Germline CDR1 MNHNY, CDR2 SVGAGI (reference sequence). V was pared by 6 bases and J by 5 bases, with 13 bases between. This CDR3 comprises 13 residues. CDR3 nucleotides: TGTGCCAGCAGCCCTTCAGGGAATTATGGCTACACCTTC. Translating gives CASSPSGNYGYTF.

This chain connects TRBV11-2 to TRBJ1-2; 7 bases align to TRBD1. This CDR3 is built from 12 residues. V was pared by 3 bases and J by 8 bases, with 3 bases of the junction left unmatched. Per germline, CDR1 SGHAT and CDR2 FQNNGV. The CDR3, as DNA: TGTGCCAGCAGCTTGAACAGGGGAGGCTACACCTTC. This sequence encodes CASSLNRGGYTF. The whole variable domain, filled in from reference TRBV11-2 and TRBJ1-2, reads EAGVAQSPRYKIIEKRQSVAFWCNPISGHATLYWYQQILGQGPKLLIQFQNNGVVDDSQLPKDRFSAERLKGVDSTLKIQPAKLEDSAVYLCASSLNRGGYTFGSGTRLTVV.

This clone was observed a single time. The chain employs TRBV28 and TRBJ1-2; the match to TRBD1 covers 9 bases. The CDR3 consists of 17 residues. J lost 7 bases, V lost 6 bases, and 18 bases had no gene match. CDR1 is MDHEN and CDR2 is SYDVKM in the germline V gene. CDR3 nucleotides: TGTGCCAGCAGACCCATCCTGCCGGGACAGGGATTTCCTGGCTACACCTTC. It yields the protein CASRPILPGQGFPGYTF.

V and J are TRBV5-4 and TRBJ2-1; 13 bases line up with TRBD2. The germline V gene has CDR1 SGHNT and CDR2 YYREEE (reference sequence). CDR3 length: 15 amino acids. Germline trimming cut 4 bases from V and 8 bases from J; bases unmatched to any gene: 6. The CDR3 nucleotides read TGTGCCAGCAGCCTGGGACTAGCGGGACAGGATGAGCAGTTCTTC. Its protein is CASSLGLAGQDEQFF. The whole variable domain, remainder taken from reference TRBV5-4 and TRBJ2-1, is ETGVTQSPTHLIKTRGQQVTLRCSSQSGHNTVSWYQQALGQGPQFIFQYYREEENGRGNFPPRFSGLQFPNYSSELNVNALELDDSALYLCASSLGLAGQDEQFFGPGTRLTVL.